Listed here are 2 T cell receptor beta chains from one sample, sequenced in a study of early T cells in non-severe SARS-CoV-2 infection. TCRdb re-called the 5' RACE reads through MiXCR, storing one row per CDR3 protein. The sample includes fewer than 100,000 distinct CDR3 sequences, around 16% of them seen just once. Sequenced: whole blood. These receptors were collected from an adult who was a healthcare worker with PCR-confirmed SARS-CoV-2 infection or an uninfected control (not recorded which).

The chain couples TRBV3-1 to TRBJ2-5; D not resolved. The germline V gene encodes CDR1 LGHDT and CDR2 YNNKEL (reference sequence). The CDR3 is 14 amino acids. V lost 4 bases and J lost 1, with 10 bases in between. CDR3 in DNA: TGTGCCAGCAGCCCGGGCTTGGGCCAAGAGACCCAGTACTTC. Its translation: CASSPGLGQETQYF.

The genes are TRBV29-1 and TRBJ2-6; unclear D gene. Trimming took off 6 bases at V and 0 bases at J, with 9 bases between the two ends. This CDR3 contains 14 residues. CDR1 and CDR2 (germline): SQVTM, ANQGSEA. The CDR3 coding sequence is TGCAGCGTCGATTCCGCCTCTGGGGCCAACGTCCTGACTTTC. Amino acid sequence: CSVDSASGANVLTF.